This T cell receptor (beta chain) is drawn from a study of Graves' ophthalmopathy and Graves' hyperthyroidism. Study-level findings and limits: Blood was where most expanded thyroid clonotypes above 0.001 frequency also turned up.

Hyperthyroidism cases were recent diagnoses of under 2 months' duration in people aged 18 to 65. Beta-chain TCR CDR3 regions were amplified from RNA transcripts. HTBI primers primed a first-round RT-PCR, and a second-round multiplex PCR followed. In TCRdb, the multiplex PCR reads were re-called with MiXCR into one record per CDR3 protein. The repertoire has hundreds of thousands of distinct CDR3 sequences, 22% of them found once; the top ten carry more than 5.5%. Turning to this clonotype: Its antigen is currently unknown.

With 3 bases removed from V and 8 bases from J, the gap between germline ends came to 13 bases. Germline lookup yields CDR1 ENHRY and CDR2 SYGVKD. This CDR3 has 13 residues. The rearrangement uses TRBV10-3 and TRBJ1-2; D is perhaps TRBD1 (5 bases). The sample consisted of peripheral blood. The sequence was collected from a young woman with stable Graves' hyperthyroidism. Some clones in this sample may be carry-over from other donors' samples. CDR3 protein: CAISDWGLGGYTF. CDR3 sequence (DNA): TGTGCCATCAGTGATTGGGGGTTGGGCGGCTACACCTTC.